The next 4 T cell receptor beta chains were all read from a single sample in a study of T cell responses to AZD1222 COVID-19 vaccine (dated by TCRdb to the early 2020s). The sample's time point label, decoded: baseline before first vaccination. Library preparation was by the immunoSEQ multiplex PCR assay. Held by TCRdb, this immuneACCESS table contains in-frame sequences only and omits some clones. Under half of the omission traces to an unresolved V gene where checked; the cause of the rest is unknown. The sample has about 160,000 clones on record, 89% of them singletons. The ten top clones hold 4.5% to 6.5% of the sample. This specimen consisted of peripheral blood, obtained on day 0 of AZD1222 vaccination. These receptor sequences come from an adult in good health.

V is TRBV21-1 and J is TRBJ2-7; TRBD2, as called in the table, went unchecked against the DNA. TRBV21-1 corresponds to a pseudogene. The CDR3 sequence is 13 residues long. CDR3 nucleotides: TGTGCCAGCAGCAAAGTGAGAGATTACGAGCAGTACTTC. Translation gives CASSKVRDYEQYF.

V is TRBV3-1 (or the pseudogene TRBV3-2) and J is TRBJ2-1; TRBD2 aligns across 11 bases. The V gene end was trimmed by 3 bases and the J gene end by 8 bases; junction bases not matched to a gene: 15. The CDR3 is made up of 18 amino acids. Looked up from germline, CDR1 is LGHDT and CDR2 is YNNKEL (reference sequence). CDR3 loop: CASSHPPLRLAGTHEQFF. In nucleotides, the CDR3 is TGTGCCAGCAGCCATCCCCCACTCAGACTAGCGGGAACCCATGAGCAGTTCTTC.

The V gene is TRBV7-9, the J gene TRBJ1-6; D gene ambiguous. Between the trimmed V and J ends, which lost 0 bases and 6 bases, there was a span of 9 bases. The CDR3 totals 15 residues. The germline CDR1 and CDR2 sequences are SEHNR and FQNEAQ (reference sequence). For the CDR3, the DNA is TGTGCCAGCAGCTTAGCGCGCAGCTCTAATTCACCCCTCCACTTT. Encoded protein: CASSLARSSNSPLHF. The full variable domain, completed using reference TRBV7-9 and TRBJ1-6, is DTGVSQNPRHKITKRGQNVTFRCDPISEHNRLYWYRQTLGQGPEFLTYFQNEAQLEKSRLLSDRFSAERPKGSFSTLEIQRTEQGDSAMYLCASSLARSSNSPLHFGNGTRLTVT.

The CDR3 nucleotides read TGTGCCAGTAGTAGGGGGTTCGGACAGGGGGCCAAAAACATTCAGTACTTC. Translation: CASSRGFGQGAKNIQYF. The rearrangement joins TRBV19 to TRBJ2-4; 9 bases are a match to TRBD1. V dropped 4 bases and J dropped 1; count of bases not matched to a gene: 8. Looked up from germline, CDR1 is LNHDA and CDR2 is SQIVND (reference sequence). The CDR3 has 17 amino acids.